This TCR beta chain was identified during a study of T cell responses to AZD1222 COVID-19 vaccine. Broader study findings: Among those given AZD1222, only five or six were seropositive at baseline. After the peak T cell response, and only then, were repertoires sampled. It should be noted that donors were predominantly white British and more often female, and clonal diversity was possibly underestimated.

The CDR3 spans 15 residues. CDR1 is SGHDT, CDR2 YYEEEE, per germline. V was shortened by 3 bases and J by 4 bases, with 15 bases between the two germline ends. The data were produced by immunoSEQ multiplex PCR, yet TCRdb's version contains in-frame clones alone and is incomplete. The data show about 140,000 clones, more than 90% seen once. This clone was seen only once. Antigen unknown. The chain joins TRBV5-6 to TRBJ2-3; D perhaps matches TRBD2 (5 bases). Sequenced material: peripheral blood, taken on day 0 of AZD1222 vaccination. The TCR originated in an adult in good health. The CDR3 bases are TGTGCCAGCAGCTCGACCGGGATTAAAGCAGATACGCAGTATTTT. Residues: CASSSTGIKADTQYF.